This entry lists 7 T cell receptor beta chains sequenced from one sample in a study of graft-versus-host responses after intestinal transplantation. Assay used: immunoSEQ multiplex PCR; TCRdb lists only in-frame clones, some missing. This table holds 90,000 to 150,000 clones, 85% to 95% found once. These receptors have no identified antigens. The specimen comprised unstimulated CD8+ T cells sorted from spleen or lymph node cells, sampled before intestinal transplant. The receptors here all came from a human donor who received an intestinal transplant.

CDR3 in DNA: TGTGCCAGCAGCCCCGACGCCGCGGGCTCCTGGTGGACAGATACGCAGTATTTT. Translation gives CASSPDAAGSWWTDTQYF. The chain carries TRBV9 and TRBJ2-3; possibly TRBD2 for D (5 bases). The CDR3 totals 18 residues. Trimming shortened V by 4 bases and J by 3 bases, and 24 bases separated the two germline ends. From germline, CDR1 is SGDLS and CDR2 YYNGEE.

Only one count was recorded for this clone. CDR3 amino acids: CASSPWVHNEQFF. The CDR3 nucleotides are TGTGCCAGCAGCCCATGGGTCCACAATGAGCAGTTCTTC. The chain has TRBV27 and TRBJ2-1, with no clear D. The CDR3 covers 13 residues. The V gene's germline CDR1 is MNHEY and CDR2 SMNVEV (reference sequence). Trimming stripped 6 bases from V and 5 bases from J, with 11 bases between.

V usage is TRBV2 and J usage is TRBJ2-3; 15 nucleotides line up with TRBD2. The CDR3 is 15 amino acids. J gave up 6 bases and V 9 bases, and 7 bases lay outside the gene matches. Looked up from germline, CDR1 is SNHLY and CDR2 is FYNNEI. The CDR3 protein is CASTGLAGGWDTQYF. The CDR3 DNA sequence: TGTGCCAGTACCGGACTAGCGGGAGGGTGGGATACGCAGTATTTT.

V usage is TRBV28 and J usage is TRBJ2-1; 7 bases are shared with TRBD2. V lost 7 bases to trimming and J lost 10 bases; unmatched junction nucleotides: 10. The CDR3 totals 13 residues. Germline loops: CDR1 MDHEN, CDR2 SYDVKM. In nucleotides, the CDR3 is TGTGCCAGCACCTTGTCACAGCGGGGCGAGCAGTTCTTC. Residues: CASTLSQRGEQFF.

The chain joins TRBV27 to TRBJ1-2; D is unclear. CDR1 is MNHEY and CDR2 is SMNVEV in the germline V gene (reference sequence). The CDR3 loop spans 13 amino acids. V lost 6 bases and J 7 bases, leaving 15 bases between the germline ends. CDR3 in DNA: TGTGCCAGCAGCACCGGGAGACGGGGTGGCTACACCTTC. Translated: CASSTGRRGGYTF.

A single count supports this clone. The chain recombines TRBV5-6 with TRBJ1-3, with a tentative D call TRBD1 (5 bases). V lost 3 bases, J lost 0 bases, and 13 bases lay in between. CDR1 SGHDT and CDR2 YYEEEE come from the germline V gene. This CDR3 contains 16 residues. Here the CDR3 DNA reads TGTGCCAGCAGCTGGGGGGATGACCGCTCTGGAAACACCATATATTTT. Its protein product is CASSWGDDRSGNTIYF.

The CDR3 spells CASSEARRGVDTEAFF. As DNA, the CDR3 is TGTGCCAGCAGTGAAGCGCGAAGGGGGGTTGACACTGAAGCTTTCTTT. The chain links TRBV6-1 to TRBJ1-1; weak D call: TRBD1 (6 bases). The V and J ends lost 0 bases and 3 bases respectively, with 14 bases between them. The CDR3 is 16 residues long. Looked up from germline, CDR1 is MNHNS and CDR2 is SASEGT.